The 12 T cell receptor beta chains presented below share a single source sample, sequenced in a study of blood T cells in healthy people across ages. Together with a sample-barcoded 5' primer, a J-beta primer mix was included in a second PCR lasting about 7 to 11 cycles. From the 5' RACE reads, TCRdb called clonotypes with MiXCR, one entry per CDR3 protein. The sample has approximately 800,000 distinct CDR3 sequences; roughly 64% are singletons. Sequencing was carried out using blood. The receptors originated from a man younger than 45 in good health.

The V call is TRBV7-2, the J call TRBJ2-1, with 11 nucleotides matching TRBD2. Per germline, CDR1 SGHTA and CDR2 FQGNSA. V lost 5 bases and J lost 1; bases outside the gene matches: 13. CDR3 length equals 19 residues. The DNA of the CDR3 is TGTGCCAGCAGCATCATAGCGGGAGGGGGGCCTAGGTCCTACAATGAGCAGTTCTTC. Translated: CASSIIAGGGPRSYNEQFF.

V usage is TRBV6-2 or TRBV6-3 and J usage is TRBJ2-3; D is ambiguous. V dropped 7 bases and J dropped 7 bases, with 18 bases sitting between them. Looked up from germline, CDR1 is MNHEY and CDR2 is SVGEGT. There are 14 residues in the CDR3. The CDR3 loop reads CASKSEPLLNTQYF. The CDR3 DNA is TGTGCCAGCAAATCCGAACCCCTACTGAATACGCAGTATTTT.

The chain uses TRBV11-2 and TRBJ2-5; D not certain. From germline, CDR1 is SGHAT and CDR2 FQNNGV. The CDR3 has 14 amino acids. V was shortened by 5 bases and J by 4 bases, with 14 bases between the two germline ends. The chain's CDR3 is CASSAFIGRETQYF. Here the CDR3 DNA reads TGTGCCAGCAGCGCTTTCATTGGCCGAGAGACCCAGTACTTC. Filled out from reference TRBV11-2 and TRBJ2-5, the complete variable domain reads EAGVAQSPRYKIIEKRQSVAFWCNPISGHATLYWYQQILGQGPKLLIQFQNNGVVDDSQLPKDRFSAERLKGVDSTLKIQPAKLEDSAVYLCASSAFIGRETQYFGPGTRLLVL.

CDR3 sequence: CASSHRDTEQYF. The CDR3 DNA reads TGTGCCAGCAGCCACCGGGACACCGAGCAGTACTTC. V is TRBV6-2 or TRBV6-3 and J is TRBJ2-7, with a possible D match to TRBD1 (6 bases). The germline V gene has CDR1 MNHEY and CDR2 SVGEGT. V lost 6 bases, J lost 6 bases, and 12 bases lay in between. This CDR3 spans 12 amino acids.

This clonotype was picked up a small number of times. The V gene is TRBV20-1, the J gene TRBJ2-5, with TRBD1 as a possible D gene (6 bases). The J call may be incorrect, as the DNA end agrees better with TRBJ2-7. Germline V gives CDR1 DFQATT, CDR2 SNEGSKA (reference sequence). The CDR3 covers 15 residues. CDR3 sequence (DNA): TGCAGTGCTCCCGCTCCAAGACAGGATTGGTACGAGCAGTACTTC. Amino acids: CSAPAPRQDWYEQYF.

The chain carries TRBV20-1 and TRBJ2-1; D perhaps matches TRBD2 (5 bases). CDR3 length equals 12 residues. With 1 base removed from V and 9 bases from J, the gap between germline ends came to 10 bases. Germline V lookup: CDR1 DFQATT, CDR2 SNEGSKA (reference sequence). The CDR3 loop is CSARVAGVEQFF. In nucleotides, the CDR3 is TGCAGTGCTAGAGTGGCGGGTGTTGAGCAGTTCTTC.

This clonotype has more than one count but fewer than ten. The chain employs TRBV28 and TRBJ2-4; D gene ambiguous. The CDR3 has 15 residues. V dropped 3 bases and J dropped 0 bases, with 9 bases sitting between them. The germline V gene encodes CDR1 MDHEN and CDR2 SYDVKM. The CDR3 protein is CASSFVGIAKNIQYF. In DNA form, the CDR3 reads TGTGCCAGCAGTTTTGTGGGAATAGCCAAAAACATTCAGTACTTC. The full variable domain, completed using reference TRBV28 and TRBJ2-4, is DVKVTQSSRYLVKRTGEKVFLECVQDMDHENMFWYRQDPGLGLRLIYFSYDVKMKEKGDIPEGYSVSREKKERFSLILESASTNQTSMYLCASSFVGIAKNIQYFGAGTRLSVL.

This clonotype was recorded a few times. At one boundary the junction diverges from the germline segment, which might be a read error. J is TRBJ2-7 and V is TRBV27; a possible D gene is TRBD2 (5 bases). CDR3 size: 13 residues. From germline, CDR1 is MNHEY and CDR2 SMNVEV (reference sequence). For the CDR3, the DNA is TGTGCCAGCACCCACCCGGGAACATACGTGCAGTACTTC. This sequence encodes CASTHPGTYVQYF.

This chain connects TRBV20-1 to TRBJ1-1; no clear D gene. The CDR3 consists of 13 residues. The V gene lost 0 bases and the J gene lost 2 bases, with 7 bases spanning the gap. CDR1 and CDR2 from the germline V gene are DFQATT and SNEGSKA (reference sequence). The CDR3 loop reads CSARDLRNTEAFF. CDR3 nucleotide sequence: TGCAGTGCTAGAGATCTGAGAAACACTGAAGCTTTCTTT.

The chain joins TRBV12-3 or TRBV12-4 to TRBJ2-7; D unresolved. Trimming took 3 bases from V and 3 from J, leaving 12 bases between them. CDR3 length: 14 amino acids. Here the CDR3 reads CASSFSVTNYEQYF. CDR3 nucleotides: TGTGCCAGCAGTTTCTCCGTGACCAACTACGAGCAGTACTTC.

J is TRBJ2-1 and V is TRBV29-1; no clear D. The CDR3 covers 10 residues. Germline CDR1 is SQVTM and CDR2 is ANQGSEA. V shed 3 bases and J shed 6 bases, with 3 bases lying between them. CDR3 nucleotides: TGCAGCGTTGACATCAATGAGCAGTTCTTC. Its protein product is CSVDINEQFF.

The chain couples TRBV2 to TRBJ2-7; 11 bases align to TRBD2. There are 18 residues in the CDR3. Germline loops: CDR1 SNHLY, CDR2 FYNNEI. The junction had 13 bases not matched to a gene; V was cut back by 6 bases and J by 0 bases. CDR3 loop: CASRELAGVGRGSYEQYF. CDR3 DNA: TGTGCCAGCAGGGAACTAGCGGGAGTTGGACGCGGCTCCTACGAGCAGTACTTC.